The 18 T cell receptor beta chains presented below share a single source sample, sequenced in a study of blood T cells in healthy people across ages. A J-beta primer mix and a sample-barcoded 5' primer were used in a second PCR of roughly 6 to 12 cycles. From the 5' RACE reads, TCRdb called clonotypes with MiXCR, one entry per CDR3 protein. The data contain some 1.1 million distinct CDR3 sequences, roughly two fifths of them seen just once; the ten biggest clones take up about an eighth. Sequencing was carried out using blood. These receptors all come from a man between 18 and 29 years old in good health.

The rearrangement uses TRBV10-3 and TRBJ2-1; 10 bases are a match to TRBD1. The end of the DNA fits TRBJ2-7 better, so the J call may be wrong. Germline CDR1 ENHRY, CDR2 SYGVKD. The CDR3 sequence is 18 residues long. CDR3 DNA sequence: TGTGCCATCAGACGTGACAGGGGGCGAGGGGGCTCGTACAATGAGCAGTACTTC. It specifies CAIRRDRGRGGSYNEQYF.

This chain uses TRBV7-2 with TRBJ2-7; TRBD1 agrees at 7 bases. CDR1 SGHTA and CDR2 FQGNSA come from the germline V gene. CDR3 length equals 14 residues. The J segment lost 3 bases and the V segment lost 2 bases, leaving 4 bases of the junction unmatched. The CDR3 DNA reads as TGTGCCAGCAGCTTAAATCCAGGGGGCTACGAGCAGTACTTC. It yields the protein CASSLNPGGYEQYF.

The chain couples TRBV28 to TRBJ2-5, with TRBD1 matching over 8 bases. The last part of the DNA fits TRBJ2-7 better; the J call may be wrong. The CDR3 spans 15 residues. From germline, CDR1 is MDHEN and CDR2 SYDVKM. DNA for the CDR3: TGTGCCAGCAGTTTGGTCCGGGACAGGCACAACGAGCAGTACTTC. Encoded protein: CASSLVRDRHNEQYF.

The genes are TRBV12-3 or TRBV12-4 and TRBJ2-1; D is uncertain. The ends were cut back, 3 bases at V and 15 bases at J, with 15 bases in the middle. The CDR3 spans 12 residues. DNA for the CDR3: TGTGCCAGCAGTTTTTCCGGTCCAGTGGCGTTCTTC. This encodes CASSFSGPVAFF.

This clonotype was seen a few times. The chain couples TRBV28 to TRBJ1-2; TRBD1 matches at 7 bases. Germline values: CDR1 MDHEN, CDR2 SYDVKM. Losses at the gene ends were 10 bases for V and 5 bases for J; bases not matched to a gene: 7. The CDR3 contains 12 residues. Written as DNA, the CDR3 is TGTGCCATCCAGACAGGGAGGTATGGCTACACCTTC. It encodes CAIQTGRYGYTF.

This clonotype was counted a few times. The chain links TRBV15 to TRBJ2-4; D unresolved. There are 14 residues in the CDR3. V was shortened by 1 base and J by 8 bases, with 12 bases between the two germline ends. CDR1 and CDR2 from the germline V gene are LNHNV and YYDKDF (reference sequence). This chain's CDR3 is CATSRGLDWDIQYF. CDR3 nucleotides: TGTGCCACCAGCAGAGGGCTTGATTGGGACATTCAGTACTTC.

The rearrangement links TRBV20-1 to TRBJ1-1; D not certain. This CDR3 comprises 13 residues. The V gene's germline CDR1 is DFQATT and CDR2 SNEGSKA (reference sequence). The V gene lost 2 bases and the J gene lost 1 base, with 8 bases spanning the gap. CDR3 DNA sequence: TGCAGTGCTAGAAGGACCACGAACACTGAAGCTTTCTTT. It translates to CSARRTTNTEAFF.

A remark on this clonotype: One junction end does not reproduce the germline sequence, and a read error may be involved. The chain employs TRBV7-2 and TRBJ2-7, with TRBD2 matching 10 bases. The germline V gene encodes CDR1 SGHTA and CDR2 FQGNSA. The CDR3 loop spans 15 amino acids. The CDR3 is CAGSLAGGSSYEQYF. Here the CDR3 DNA reads TGTGCCGGCAGCTTAGCGGGGGGCAGCTCCTACGAGCAGTACTTC.

The chain combines TRBV5-5 with TRBJ2-3, with D unclear. CDR3 length equals 14 residues. Germline values: CDR1 SGHKS, CDR2 YYEKEE (reference sequence). V lost 0 bases and J lost 4, with 9 bases in between. The CDR3 nucleotides read TGTGCCAGCAGCTTGGTATACCTGGCAGATACGCAGTATTTT. It specifies CASSLVYLADTQYF.

The rearrangement joins TRBV4-1 to TRBJ2-3; D is uncertain. Trimming cost V 0 bases and J 2 bases, with 9 bases left between them. Germline V gene data show CDR1 as MGHRA and CDR2 as YSYEKL. The CDR3 has 15 amino acids. CDR3 amino acids: CASSQDPGPTDTQYF. CDR3 DNA: TGCGCCAGCAGCCAAGACCCGGGTCCCACAGATACGCAGTATTTT.

The chain couples TRBV7-8 to TRBJ2-5; tentatively, D is TRBD1 (6 bases). V gave up 5 bases and J gave up 1 base, with 14 bases separating them. This CDR3 spans 15 amino acids. CDR1 is SGHVS and CDR2 is FQNEAQ in the germline V gene. The CDR3 spells CASSLYREIQETQYF. CDR3 coding DNA: TGTGCCAGCAGCCTATACAGGGAAATCCAAGAGACCCAGTACTTC.

The sample holds a few counts of this clonotype. This chain joins TRBV7-3 and TRBJ2-2; maybe TRBD2 (5 bases). The CDR3 spans 13 residues. Germline loops: CDR1 SGHTA, CDR2 FQGTGA. Trimming took off 0 bases at V and 11 bases at J, with 10 bases between the two ends. The CDR3 here is CASSLTPRTELFF. As DNA, the CDR3 is TGTGCCAGCAGCTTAACGCCCCGGACTGAGCTGTTTTTT.

This chain uses TRBV20-1 with TRBJ1-2; a weak D match, TRBD1 (5 bases). Trimming left V 6 bases short and J 7 bases short, with 15 bases between. From germline, CDR1 is DFQATT and CDR2 SNEGSKA (reference sequence). This CDR3 is 12 amino acids long. CDR3 bases: TGCAGTGCACCGGGACGTTCGGTTGGCTACACCTTC. This encodes CSAPGRSVGYTF.

The chain couples TRBV25-1 to TRBJ2-3; 8 bases are shared with TRBD2. The CDR3 is made up of 15 amino acids. Germline-derived CDR1 and CDR2 are MGHDK and SYGVNS. V lost 3 bases to trimming and J lost 4 bases; unmatched junction nucleotides: 6. CDR3 sequence (DNA): TGTGCCAGCAGTGAGGAGCGGGGGAATTCAGATACGCAGTATTTT. Amino acids: CASSEERGNSDTQYF. The full variable domain, rest sourced from reference TRBV25-1 and TRBJ2-3, is EADIYQTPRYLVIGTGKKITLECSQTMGHDKMYWYQQDPGMELHLIHYSYGVNSTEKGDLSSESTVSRIRTEHFPLTLESARPSHTSQYLCASSEERGNSDTQYFGPGTRLTVL.

Turning to this clonotype: This may stem from a read error, because a much larger clone lies one nucleotide away. The chain has TRBV7-9 and TRBJ2-3; D is uncertain. The CDR3 runs 14 residues. CDR1 and CDR2 (germline): SEHNR, FQNEAQ (reference sequence). The DNA for the CDR3 is TGTGCCAACAGCCCCGACGGTTTCACAGATACGCAGTATTTT. It encodes CANSPDGFTDTQYF.

The rearrangement joins TRBV25-1 to TRBJ2-7; D call uncertain. The CDR3 has 12 amino acids. Looked up from germline, CDR1 is MGHDK and CDR2 is SYGVNS. Trimming shortened V by 4 bases and J by 6 bases, and 10 bases separated the two germline ends. The CDR3 protein is CASSAANGEQYF. For the CDR3, the DNA is TGTGCCAGCAGTGCGGCAAATGGCGAGCAGTACTTC.

This clonotype showed up just a few times. The rearrangement joins TRBV20-1 to TRBJ1-5, with D perhaps matching TRBD1 (5 bases). CDR3 length: 13 residues. The V gene lost 2 bases and the J gene lost 5 bases, with 10 bases spanning the gap. Germline values: CDR1 DFQATT, CDR2 SNEGSKA (reference sequence). The CDR3 bases are TGCAGTGCTAGAAAGGGGCTAGATCAGCCCCAGCATTTT. Amino acids: CSARKGLDQPQHF.

This clonotype was observed once. One end of the junction fails to match germline, which may point to a read error. The V and J genes are TRBV9 and TRBJ2-1; 11 bases are a match to TRBD2. The CDR3 is made up of 15 amino acids. Germline lookup yields CDR1 SGDLS and CDR2 YYNGEE. The CDR3: CTSSASGGPYNEQFF. CDR3 nucleotides: TGTACCAGCAGCGCTAGCGGGGGGCCTTACAATGAGCAGTTCTTC.